What follows are 9 T cell receptor beta chains derived from one specimen sequenced in a study of regulatory T cells in long-lasting Graves disease. Time point defined: newly diagnosed GD, antithyroid drugs for less than 3 months. From RNA extracted from PBMCs, the TCR library was made. Relying on iRepertoire HTBI primers and Arm-PCR of CDR3 regions, the team built TCR beta libraries. One entry per CDR3 protein, called by TCRdb with MiXCR from the multiplex PCR reads. This table holds approximately 470,000 distinct CDR3 sequences, 15% to 20% found once. A further study also used this sample, focusing on T cells in Graves' hyperthyroidism and ophthalmopathy.

This material consisted of peripheral blood mononuclear cells (PBMCs), taken at new diagnosis, from a patient treated with antithyroid drugs. Source of these receptors: a man aged 40-49 years with Graves disease.

This clonotype was observed at least ten times. The chain employs TRBV6-1 and TRBJ1-5; no reliable D call. Trimming shortened V by 6 bases and J by 0 bases, and 6 bases separated the two germline ends. Germline-derived CDR1 and CDR2 are MNHNS and SASEGT. This CDR3 contains 13 residues. The CDR3 region is CASSPNSNQPQHF. The CDR3 nucleotides read TGTGCCAGCAGCCCAAATAGCAATCAGCCCCAGCATTTT.

In its sample, this clonotype was seen many times. The chain employs TRBV2 and TRBJ2-5; TRBD1 agrees at 7 bases. Losses at the gene ends were 1 base for V and 1 base for J; bases not matched to a gene: 0. This CDR3 region has 14 residues. Germline V gene data show CDR1 as SNHLY and CDR2 as FYNNEI. The CDR3 nucleotides read TGTGCCAGCAGTGAAGACAGGGGCCAAGAGACCCAGTACTTC. Translation gives CASSEDRGQETQYF.

The CDR3 nucleotides are TGTGCCAGCAGCCTCGACACCGGGACAGGGAACACAGATACGCAGTATTTT. This codes for CASSLDTGTGNTDTQYF. The chain joins TRBV7-6 to TRBJ2-3; TRBD1 agrees at 9 bases. The CDR3 covers 17 residues. Trimming removed 5 bases from V and 2 bases from J; junction bases left unmatched: 11. The germline CDR1 and CDR2 sequences are SGHVS and FNYEAQ.

This clonotype was detected only a few times. The V call is TRBV24-1, the J call TRBJ2-1; 11 positions agree with TRBD2. CDR3 length: 16 amino acids. Germline V lookup: CDR1 KGHDR, CDR2 SFDVKD. Trimming cost V 5 bases and J 7 bases; bases outside gene matches: 9. As DNA, the CDR3 is TGTGCCACCAGTGGTCTTCTAGCGGGAGGCGGTAATGAGCAGTTCTTC. Protein sequence: CATSGLLAGGGNEQFF.

This clonotype was seen more than once but under ten times. The chain uses TRBV5-1 and TRBJ2-7; no reliable D call. Germline V gene sequence: CDR1 SGHRS, CDR2 YFSETQ. The length of the CDR3 is 14 residues. The V and J ends lost 0 bases and 7 bases respectively, with 14 bases between them. For the CDR3, the DNA is TGCGCCAGCAGCTTGGGGGCCTTTACGGTGGAGCAGTACTTC. Its translation is CASSLGAFTVEQYF.

The chain is built from TRBV24-1 and TRBJ2-1, with TRBD2 identical over 8 bases. V was pared by 1 base and J by 8 bases, with 9 bases of the junction left unmatched. The CDR3 has 16 residues. Germline loops: CDR1 KGHDR, CDR2 SFDVKD. CDR3 in amino acids: CATSDLAGDTSDEQFF. CDR3 sequence (DNA): TGTGCCACCAGTGATTTAGCGGGAGATACGTCGGATGAGCAGTTCTTC.

This clonotype was found many times. The chain uses TRBV12-5 and TRBJ1-1, with D tentatively TRBD1 (5 bases). Trimming removed 3 bases from V and 5 bases from J, with 13 bases in between. This CDR3 is 14 amino acids long. The germline V gene encodes CDR1 LGHNT and CDR2 FRNRAP. CDR3 nucleotides: TGTGCTAGTGGTTTCAAAGCAGGGTGGACTGAAGCTTTCTTT. Amino acids: CASGFKAGWTEAFF. Based on the CDR3 plus reference TRBV12-5 and TRBJ1-1, the full variable domain is DARVTQTPRHKVTEMGQEVTMRCQPILGHNTVFWYRQTMMQGLELLAYFRNRAPLDDSGMPKDRFSAEMPDATLATLKIQPSEPRDSAVYFCASGFKAGWTEAFFGQGTRLTVV.

J is TRBJ1-1 and V is TRBV6-1; D ambiguous. The CDR3 runs 17 residues. Trimming cost V 2 bases and J 0 bases, with 16 bases left between them. The germline V gene has CDR1 MNHNS and CDR2 SASEGT. The DNA of the CDR3 is TGTGCCAGCAGTGAATACCGTTCATACGGTTTGAACACTGAAGCTTTCTTT. Translating it yields CASSEYRSYGLNTEAFF.

As concerns this clonotype: One junction end disagrees with the germline gene, perhaps due to a read error. The rearrangement links TRBV9 to TRBJ2-2, with a weak D call TRBD2 (5 bases). The CDR3 spans 15 residues. Germline V CDR1 and CDR2: SGDLS, YYNGEE. The CDR3 is CASGGGLGNTRELFF. In DNA, the CDR3 is TGTGCCAGCGGAGGCGGTTTGGGGAACACCAGGGAGCTGTTTTTT.